This note documents a single TCR beta chain sequence. Profiling relied on immunoSEQ multiplex PCR, and the TCRdb table lists in-frame clones only, not all of them. The table shows about 250,000 clones, with roughly 84% occurring only once. This entry comes from a study of blood T cell repertoires in COVID-19. The CDR3 is 14 amino acids. Germline loops: CDR1 SGHRS, CDR2 YFSETQ. V was trimmed by 4 bases and J by 4 bases, leaving 14 bases between them. This chain uses TRBV5-1 with TRBJ1-1; unclear D gene. This TCR was recovered from a woman aged 35 to 49 who had recovered from COVID-19. Sequencing was performed on peripheral blood. CDR3 amino acids: CASSDGPGGTEAFF. DNA for the CDR3: TGCGCCAGCAGCGACGGACCGGGAGGCACTGAAGCTTTCTTT.